The T cell receptor beta chain under discussion was sequenced for a study of OX40 agonist ivuxolimab in advanced cancers. Study in general: Hepatocellular carcinoma, melanoma, renal cell or head and neck cancer affected the dose-escalation patients. Those enrolled were about 80% male, with a mean age of approximately 60 years and ages from about 20 to 79.

The CDR3 extends over 13 amino acids. The germline V gene has CDR1 MNHNY and CDR2 SVGAGI (reference sequence). The germline V and J ends were trimmed by 5 bases and 0 bases, with 7 bases remaining between them. There are a few counts of this clone. In the same sample, other DNA sequences code for this CDR3. Libraries were prepared by immunoSEQ multiplex PCR; TCRdb keeps only in-frame clonotypes and omits some of them. Counted here are fewer than 55,000 clones, approximately 75% occurring once; the ten biggest clones make up nearly 0.7%. Sequenced material: CD4+ or CD8+ T cells sorted from blood, taken in a trial of the OX40 agonist ivuxolimab. The receptor comes from an adult with an advanced solid tumor such as melanoma, head and neck, liver or kidney cancer. This rearrangement joins TRBV6-6 to TRBJ1-2; maybe TRBD1 (5 bases). CDR3 region: CASSPGSNYGYTF. The CDR3 DNA follows: TGTGCCAGCAGTCCAGGGTCTAACTATGGCTACACCTTC.